A selection of T cell receptor beta chains follows, all from one sample in a study of CD8+CD57+ T cells in acquired aplastic anemia. From the reads, TCRdb called clonotypes with MiXCR, one entry per CDR3 protein. This table holds 400,000 to 600,000 distinct CDR3 sequences, 25% to 40% found once. Sequencing was done on a sample of sorted CD4+, CD8+, or CD8+CD57+ T cells (not recorded which) from PBMCs. Receptors were obtained from a human donor with aplastic anemia. The CDR3 runs from the conserved cysteine through the conserved F or W. Only some rows state a clone size, as once, few, many or a class for expanded clones.

j_gene,abundance,v_gene,CDR3aa
TRBJ1-1,.,TRBV19,CASSQGGWSTEAFF
TRBJ1-2,few,TRBV6-1,CASSPSRANNYGYTF
TRBJ2-7,.,TRBV20-1,CSASGSTYEQYF
TRBJ2-1,.,TRBV30,CAWTVRGSPAIFVEQFF
TRBJ1-1,many,TRBV2,CASIRDRMNTEAFF
TRBJ1-3,.,TRBV30,CAWSGAVGNTIYF
TRBJ2-1,.,TRBV7-9,CASSQTSGRAFNEQFF
TRBJ1-5,few,TRBV4-3,CASSHLDRGGLGNQPQHF
TRBJ1-5,few,TRBV20-1,CSALGGEGDQPQHF
TRBJ2-3,.,TRBV29-1,CSADEGAADTQYF
TRBJ1-1,.,TRBV3-1,CASSTGGRNTEAFF
TRBJ2-3,many,TRBV20-1,CSAPTSPTDTQYF
TRBJ1-2,many,TRBV6-4,CASSDSGTRSYGYTF
TRBJ1-6,.,TRBV12-3/TRBV12-4,CASSSWQGSSPLHF
TRBJ2-1,many,TRBV7-9,CASSSDQSEQFF
TRBJ2-7,many,TRBV7-3,CASSSRQGQYF
TRBJ2-3,.,TRBV11-1,CASSLPGLAGGLTDTQYF
TRBJ1-4,.,TRBV20-1,CSARTEGGEKLFF
TRBJ1-2,many,TRBV7-2,CASSFGIDHGYTF
TRBJ2-5,many,TRBV12-3/TRBV12-4,CASSLASETQYF
TRBJ1-4,few,TRBV2,CASSRGTVDSEKLFF
TRBJ2-7,.,TRBV5-4,CASSFGGTGPNEQYF
TRBJ1-1,.,TRBV24-1,CATSETVMNTEAFF
TRBJ2-7,many,TRBV11-2,CASSLEPGTSIHEQYF
TRBJ1-6,many,TRBV12-3/TRBV12-4,CASSYSTGSNSPLHF
TRBJ2-5,many,TRBV19,CASSTWETQYF
TRBJ2-5,many,TRBV7-9,CASSRGLADQETQYF
TRBJ2-2,.,TRBV7-2,CASRTDPVATGELFF
TRBJ2-1,many,TRBV2,CASSGTWEYNEQFF
TRBJ2-5,few,TRBV5-8,CASSSPGGEETQYF
TRBJ2-2,few,TRBV19,CASSNRARLNTGELFF
TRBJ2-7,few,TRBV6-1,CASNLNSEQYF
TRBJ2-3,few,TRBV6-1,CASRHRALRRYF
TRBJ2-1,.,TRBV19,CASSLILAGSSYNEQFF
TRBJ1-3,few,TRBV5-1,CASSLGQGEFGNTIYF